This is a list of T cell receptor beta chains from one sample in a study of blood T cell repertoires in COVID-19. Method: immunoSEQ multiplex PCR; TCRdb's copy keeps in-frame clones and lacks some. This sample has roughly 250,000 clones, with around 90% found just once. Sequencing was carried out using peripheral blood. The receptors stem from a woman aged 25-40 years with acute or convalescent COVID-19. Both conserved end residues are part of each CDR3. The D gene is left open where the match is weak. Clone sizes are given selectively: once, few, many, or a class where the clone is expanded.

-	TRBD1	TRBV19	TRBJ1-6	CASEQGAPFNSPLHF	TGTGCCAGTGAGCAGGGGGCGCCTTTTAATTCACCCCTCCACTTT
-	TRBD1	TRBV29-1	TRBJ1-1	CSVEPRPGQGKEAFF	TGCAGCGTTGAACCAAGGCCAGGACAGGGAAAGGAGGCTTTCTTT
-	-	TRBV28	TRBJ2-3	CASSPMGKRGDTQYF	TGTGCCAGCAGTCCCATGGGTAAGCGTGGAGATACGCAGTATTTT
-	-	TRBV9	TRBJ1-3	CASSVSRFSGNTIYF	TGTGCCAGCAGCGTTTCTCGGTTCTCTGGAAACACCATATATTTT
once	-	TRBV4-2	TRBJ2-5	CASSQAQGPEETQYF	TGTGCCAGCAGCCAAGCCCAGGGGCCGGAAGAGACCCAGTACTTC
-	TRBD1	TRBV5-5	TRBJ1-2	CASSGGTGNANYGYTF	TGTGCCAGCAGCGGAGGGACAGGAAACGCTAACTATGGCTACACCTTC
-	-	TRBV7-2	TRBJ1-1	CASSLGGDTEAFF	TGTGCCAGCAGCCTCGGCGGGGACACTGAAGCTTTCTTT
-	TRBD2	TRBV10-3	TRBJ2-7	CAIRAGSYEQYF	TGTGCCATCAGAGCGGGATCCTACGAGCAGTACTTC
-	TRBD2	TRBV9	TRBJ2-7	CASSVGLAGTEQYF	TGTGCCAGCAGCGTCGGACTAGCGGGAACCGAGCAGTACTTC
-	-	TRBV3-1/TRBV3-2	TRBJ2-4	CASSPTGSKLAAHDLAKNIQYF	TGTGCCAGCAGCCCGACAGGGTCTAAACTAGCGGCTCATGATTTAGCCAAAAACATTCAGTACTTC
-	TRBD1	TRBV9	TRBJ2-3	CASSVGQGVTQYF	TGTGCCAGCAGCGTAGGGCAGGGGGTTACGCAGTATTTT
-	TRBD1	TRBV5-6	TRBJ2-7	CASSPPGQGTYEQYF	TGTGCCAGCAGCCCCCCGGGACAGGGGACCTACGAGCAGTACTTC
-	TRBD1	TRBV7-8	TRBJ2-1	CASSLSRTGGAGFF	TGTGCCAGCAGCTTGTCACGGACAGGGGGCGCGGGGTTCTTC
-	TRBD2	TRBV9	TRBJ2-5	CASSVGASGRETQYF	TGTGCCAGCAGCGTAGGGGCTAGCGGGAGGGAGACCCAGTACTTC
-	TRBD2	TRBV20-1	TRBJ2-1	CSASGPGLAEYNEQFF	TGCAGTGCTAGTGGACCGGGACTAGCGGAATACAATGAGCAGTTCTTC
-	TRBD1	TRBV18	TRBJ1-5	CASSPGTGSNQPQHF	TGTGCCAGCTCACCCGGGACAGGGAGCAATCAGCCCCAGCATTTT
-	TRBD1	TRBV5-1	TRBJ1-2	CASSLGRTGGYTF	TGCGCCAGCAGCTTGGGCAGGACAGGAGGCTACACCTTC
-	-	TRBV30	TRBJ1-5	CAWSEGVDQPQHF	TGTGCCTGGAGTGAGGGGGTGGATCAGCCCCAGCATTTT
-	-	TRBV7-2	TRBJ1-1	CASSLQILPGGAFF	TGTGCCAGCAGCTTACAGATTCTACCCGGGGGAGCTTTCTTT
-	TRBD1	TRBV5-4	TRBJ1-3	CASSPGGYSGNTIYF	TGTGCCAGCAGCCCAGGGGGCTACTCTGGAAACACCATATATTTT
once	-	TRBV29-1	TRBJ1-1	CSAVGPIAEAFF	TGCAGCGCCGTTGGGCCAATTGCTGAAGCTTTCTTT
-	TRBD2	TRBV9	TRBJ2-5	CASSVPGLAGGETQYF	TGTGCCAGCAGCGTACCGGGACTAGCGGGAGGAGAGACCCAGTACTTC
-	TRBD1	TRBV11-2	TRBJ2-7	CASSPTRQGMFAYEQYF	TGTGCCAGCAGCCCCACCCGACAGGGAATGTTCGCGTACGAGCAGTACTTC
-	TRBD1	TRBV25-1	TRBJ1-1	CASSRTGANTEAFF	TGTGCCAGCAGTAGGACAGGGGCGAACACTGAAGCTTTCTTT
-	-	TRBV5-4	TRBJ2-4	CASSPDGELAKNIQYF	TGTGCCAGCAGCCCGGACGGGGAACTAGCCAAAAACATTCAGTACTTC
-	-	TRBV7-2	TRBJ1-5	CASSLGDSNQPQHF	TGTGCCAGCAGCTTAGGAGATAGCAATCAGCCCCAGCATTTT
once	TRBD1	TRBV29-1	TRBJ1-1	CSVTGANTEAFF	TGCAGCGTTACAGGGGCCAACACTGAAGCTTTCTTT
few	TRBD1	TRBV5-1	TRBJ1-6	CASSRGTATAVRNSPLHF	TGCGCCAGCAGCCGAGGGACAGCCACCGCCGTTAGGAATTCACCCCTCCACTTT
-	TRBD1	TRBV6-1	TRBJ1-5	CASSERDRADSNQPQHF	TGTGCCAGCAGTGAAAGGGACAGGGCAGATAGCAATCAGCCCCAGCATTTT
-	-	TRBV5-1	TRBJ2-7	CASSTRPGTSGSYEQYF	TGCGCCAGCAGCACACGACCCGGGACTTCTGGATCCTACGAGCAGTACTTC
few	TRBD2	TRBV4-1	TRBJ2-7	CASSQDQGLAGREQYF	TGCGCCAGCAGCCAAGATCAGGGACTAGCGGGAAGGGAGCAGTACTTC
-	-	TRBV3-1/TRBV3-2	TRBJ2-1	CASSYTGGGEREYSYNEQFF	TGTGCCAGCAGCTACACAGGGGGTGGGGAGCGGGAATACTCCTACAATGAGCAGTTCTTC
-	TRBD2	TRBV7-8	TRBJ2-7	CASSLARGGPYEQYF	TGTGCCAGCAGCTTAGCTCGGGGAGGGCCCTACGAGCAGTACTTC
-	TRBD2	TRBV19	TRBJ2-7	CASSIRGGHSGNEQYF	TGTGCCAGTAGTATAAGGGGAGGGCATTCAGGTAACGAGCAGTACTTC
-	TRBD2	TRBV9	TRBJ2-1	CASSERLADYNEQFF	TGTGCCAGCAGCGAACGACTAGCGGACTACAATGAGCAGTTCTTC
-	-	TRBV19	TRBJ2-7	CASSAQTGLGEQYF	TGTGCCAGTAGTGCCCAAACAGGGCTCGGCGAGCAGTACTTC
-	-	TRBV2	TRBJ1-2	CASMSLSSWLDYGYTF	TGTGCCAGCATGTCCCTTAGTAGTTGGTTGGACTATGGCTACACCTTC
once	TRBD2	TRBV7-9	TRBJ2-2	CASSLAGGRARSGELFF	TGTGCCAGCAGCTTAGCGGGCGGGAGGGCCCGGTCCGGGGAGCTGTTTTTT
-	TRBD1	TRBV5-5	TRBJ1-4	CASSPTTGTGGEKLFF	TGTGCCAGCAGTCCTACCACCGGGACAGGGGGTGAAAAACTGTTTTTT
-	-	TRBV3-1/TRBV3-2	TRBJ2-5	CASSQGLETQYF	TGTGCCAGCAGCCAGGGGCTGGAGACCCAGTACTTC
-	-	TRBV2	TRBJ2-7	CASQLVVVYEQYF	TGTGCCAGCCAACTAGTGGTGGTGTACGAGCAGTACTTC
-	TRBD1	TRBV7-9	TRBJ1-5	CASSPTGGSNQPQHF	TGTGCCAGCAGCCCAACAGGGGGTAGCAATCAGCCCCAGCATTTT
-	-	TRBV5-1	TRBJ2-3	CASSSPSDTQYF	TGCGCCAGCAGCTCCCCGTCCGATACGCAGTATTTT
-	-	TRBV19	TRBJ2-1	CASRDLLSLEQFF	-
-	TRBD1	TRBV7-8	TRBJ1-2	CASSLRTGPSTNYGYTF	TGTGCCAGCAGCTTAAGGACAGGGCCCTCTACTAACTATGGCTACACCTTC
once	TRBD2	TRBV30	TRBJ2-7	CAWSGGLAGEAYEQYF	TGTGCCTGGTCGGGTGGGCTAGCGGGAGAGGCCTACGAGCAGTACTTC
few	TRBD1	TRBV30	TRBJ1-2	CAWSRDSYGYTF	TGTGCCTGGAGTCGGGACAGCTATGGCTACACCTTC
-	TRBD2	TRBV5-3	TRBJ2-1	CARRLAGDYNEQFF	TGTGCCAGAAGGCTAGCGGGGGATTACAATGAGCAGTTCTTC
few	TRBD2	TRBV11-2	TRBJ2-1	CASSRGLAGGQDEQFF	TGTGCCAGCAGCCGGGGACTAGCGGGAGGCCAGGATGAGCAGTTCTTC
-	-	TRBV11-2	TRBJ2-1	CASSSFSPTSEQFF	TGTGCCAGCAGCTCCTTTTCCCCTACTAGTGAGCAGTTCTTC
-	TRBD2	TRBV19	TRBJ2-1	CASSIVAGGGGEEFF	TGTGCCAGTAGTATTGTAGCTGGCGGGGGAGGCGAGGAGTTCTTC
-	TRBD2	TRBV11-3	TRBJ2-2	CASSSTSGSYTGELFF	TGTGCCAGCAGTTCTACTAGCGGGAGTTACACCGGGGAGCTGTTTTTT
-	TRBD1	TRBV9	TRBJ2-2	CASSPWTGVAGELFF	TGTGCCAGCAGCCCATGGACAGGGGTGGCCGGGGAGCTGTTTTTT